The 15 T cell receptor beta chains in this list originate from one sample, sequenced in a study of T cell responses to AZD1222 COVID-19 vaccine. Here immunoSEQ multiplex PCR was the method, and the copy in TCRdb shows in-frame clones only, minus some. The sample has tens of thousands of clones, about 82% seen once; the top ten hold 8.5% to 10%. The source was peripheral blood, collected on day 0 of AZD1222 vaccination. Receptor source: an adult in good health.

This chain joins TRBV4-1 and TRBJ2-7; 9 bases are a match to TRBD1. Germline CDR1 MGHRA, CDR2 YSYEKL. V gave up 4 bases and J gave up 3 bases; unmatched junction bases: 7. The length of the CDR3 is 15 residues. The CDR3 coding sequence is TGCGCCAGCAGCCGGGAAGACAGGGGGGTCTACGAGCAGTACTTC. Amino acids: CASSREDRGVYEQYF.

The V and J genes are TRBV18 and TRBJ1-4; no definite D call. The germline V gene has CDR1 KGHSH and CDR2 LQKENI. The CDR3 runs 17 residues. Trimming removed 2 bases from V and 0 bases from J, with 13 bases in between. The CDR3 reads CASSPTKGSTTNEKLFF. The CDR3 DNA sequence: TGTGCCAGCTCACCAACGAAGGGCTCTACAACTAATGAAAAACTGTTTTTT.

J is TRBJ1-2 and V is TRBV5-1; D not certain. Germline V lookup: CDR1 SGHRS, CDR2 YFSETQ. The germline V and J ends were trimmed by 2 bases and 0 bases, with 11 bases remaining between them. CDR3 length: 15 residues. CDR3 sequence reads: CASSLGTSANYGYTF. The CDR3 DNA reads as TGCGCCAGCAGCTTAGGAACTTCAGCTAACTATGGCTACACCTTC.

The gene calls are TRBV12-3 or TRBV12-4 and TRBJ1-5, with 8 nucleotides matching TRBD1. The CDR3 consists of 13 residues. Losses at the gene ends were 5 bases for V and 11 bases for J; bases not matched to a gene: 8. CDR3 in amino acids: CASSRGQGLAQHF. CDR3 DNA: TGTGCCAGCAGTCGTGGACAGGGACTCGCCCAGCATTTT.

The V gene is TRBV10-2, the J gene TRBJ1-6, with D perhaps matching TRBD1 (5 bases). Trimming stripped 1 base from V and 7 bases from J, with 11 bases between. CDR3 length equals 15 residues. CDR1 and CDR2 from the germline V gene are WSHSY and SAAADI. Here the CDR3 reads CASSELGPRNSPLHF. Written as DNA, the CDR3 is TGCGCCAGCAGTGAGTTGGGACCTAGAAATTCACCCCTCCACTTT.

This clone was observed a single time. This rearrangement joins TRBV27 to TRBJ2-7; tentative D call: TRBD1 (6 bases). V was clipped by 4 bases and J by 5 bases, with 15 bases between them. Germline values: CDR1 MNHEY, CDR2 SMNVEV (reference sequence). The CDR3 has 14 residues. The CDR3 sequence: CASSYRTGSDEQYF. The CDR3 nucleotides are TGTGCCAGCAGTTATAGAACAGGGAGCGACGAGCAGTACTTC.

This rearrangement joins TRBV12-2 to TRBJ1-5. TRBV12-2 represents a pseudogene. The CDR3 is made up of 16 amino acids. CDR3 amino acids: CASRLGGWNGNQPQHF. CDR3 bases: TGTGCAAGTCGTCTAGGAGGGTGGAACGGCAATCAGCCCCAGCATTTT.

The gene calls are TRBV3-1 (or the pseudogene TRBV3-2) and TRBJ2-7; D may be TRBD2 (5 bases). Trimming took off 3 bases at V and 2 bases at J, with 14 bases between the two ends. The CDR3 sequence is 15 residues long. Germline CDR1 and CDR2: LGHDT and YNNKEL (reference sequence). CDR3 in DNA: TGTGCCAGCAGCCATGACCTTAGCGCAGCCTACGAGCAGTACTTC. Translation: CASSHDLSAAYEQYF.

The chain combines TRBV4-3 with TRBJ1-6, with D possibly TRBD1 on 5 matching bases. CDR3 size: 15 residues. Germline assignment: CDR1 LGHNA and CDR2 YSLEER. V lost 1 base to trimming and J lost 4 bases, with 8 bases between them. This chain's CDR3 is CASSQVRQYNSPLHF. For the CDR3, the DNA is TGCGCCAGCAGCCAAGTACGACAGTATAATTCACCCCTCCACTTT.

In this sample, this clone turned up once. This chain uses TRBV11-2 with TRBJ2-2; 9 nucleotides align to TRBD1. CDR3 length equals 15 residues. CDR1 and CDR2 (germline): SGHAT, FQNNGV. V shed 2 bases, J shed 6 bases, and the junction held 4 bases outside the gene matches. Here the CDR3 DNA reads TGTGCCAGCAGCTTATGGGACAGGGAAGCCGGGGAGCTGTTTTTT. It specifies CASSLWDREAGELFF. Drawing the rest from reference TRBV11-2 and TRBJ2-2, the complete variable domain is EAGVAQSPRYKIIEKRQSVAFWCNPISGHATLYWYQQILGQGPKLLIQFQNNGVVDDSQLPKDRFSAERLKGVDSTLKIQPAKLEDSAVYLCASSLWDREAGELFFGEGSRLTVL.

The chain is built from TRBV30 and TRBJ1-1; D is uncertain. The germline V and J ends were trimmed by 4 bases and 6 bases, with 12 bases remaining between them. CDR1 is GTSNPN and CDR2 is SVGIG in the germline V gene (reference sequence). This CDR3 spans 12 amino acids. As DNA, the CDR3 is TGTGCCTGGACGATCTTGAGTGCTGAAGCTTTCTTT. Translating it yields CAWTILSAEAFF. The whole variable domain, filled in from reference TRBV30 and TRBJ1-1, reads SQTIHQWPATLVQPVGSPLSLECTVEGTSNPNLYWYRQAAGRGLQLLFYSVGIGQISSEVPQNLSASRPQDRQFILSSKKLLLSDSGFYLCAWTILSAEAFFGQGTRLTVV.

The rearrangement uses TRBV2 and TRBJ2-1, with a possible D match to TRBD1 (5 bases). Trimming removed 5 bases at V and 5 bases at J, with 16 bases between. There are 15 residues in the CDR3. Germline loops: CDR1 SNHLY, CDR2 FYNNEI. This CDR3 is CASSLRGVMDNEQFF. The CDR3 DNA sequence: TGTGCCAGCAGTTTAAGGGGTGTTATGGACAATGAGCAGTTCTTC.

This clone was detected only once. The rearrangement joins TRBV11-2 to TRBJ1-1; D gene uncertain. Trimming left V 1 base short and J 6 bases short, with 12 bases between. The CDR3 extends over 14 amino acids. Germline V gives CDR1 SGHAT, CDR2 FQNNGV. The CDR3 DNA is TGTGCCAGCAGCTTAGTCGTATTGCGGGCTGAAGCTTTCTTT. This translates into CASSLVVLRAEAFF.

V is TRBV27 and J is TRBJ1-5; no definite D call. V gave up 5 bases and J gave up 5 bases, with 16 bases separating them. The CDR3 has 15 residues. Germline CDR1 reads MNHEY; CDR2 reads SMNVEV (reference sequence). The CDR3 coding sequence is TGTGCCAGCAGTGTAGGGAATTTGAGGGATCAGCCCCAGCATTTT. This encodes CASSVGNLRDQPQHF.

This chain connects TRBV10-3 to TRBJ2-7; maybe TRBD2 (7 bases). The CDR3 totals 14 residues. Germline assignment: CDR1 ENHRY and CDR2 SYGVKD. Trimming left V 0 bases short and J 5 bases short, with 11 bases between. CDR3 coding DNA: TGTGCCATCAGTGAGTCTCGGGGGGACAACGAGCAGTACTTC. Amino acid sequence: CAISESRGDNEQYF.